Below are 13 T cell receptor beta chains sequenced from a single sample in a study of HIV-infected children after antiretroviral therapy interruption. The TCR library was built from RNA with a 3' RACE protocol and unique molecular identifiers. TCRdb reanalysed the 3' RACE reads using MiXCR and keeps one entry per CDR3 protein. The sample records approximately 15,000 distinct CDR3 sequences, around 3.5% being singletons. This sample's treatment: PENTA 11 planned treatment interruption arm or continuous ART arm. The source material was CD45RO+ CD8+ T cells from PBMCs, pooled from several time points, sampled from a donor given antiretroviral therapy, either interrupted or continuous. The subset here: memory CD8+ CD45RO+ CD45RA- T cells. The receptors originated from a pool of human donors with HIV.

This clonotype was observed a few times. In DNA form, the CDR3 reads TGTGCCAGCAGCCGTGTAGGTGGTTGTCCGATGAACACTGAAGCTTTCTTT. This translates into CASSRVGGCPMNTEAFF. This chain joins TRBV3-1 and TRBJ1-1; D unclear. Per germline, CDR1 LGHDT and CDR2 YNNKEL (reference sequence). The CDR3 length is 17 residues. The V and J ends lost 4 bases and 0 bases respectively, with 18 bases between them.

This clonotype has ten or more counts. This rearrangement joins TRBV20-1 to TRBJ1-5; maybe TRBD1 (5 bases). V gave up 2 bases and J gave up 1 base, with 12 bases separating them. In germline, CDR1 is DFQATT, CDR2 SNEGSKA (reference sequence). The CDR3 is made up of 15 amino acids. The DNA of the CDR3 is TGCAGTGCTAGACCCCAGACAGCGAGCAATCAGCCCCAGCATTTT. Translating gives CSARPQTASNQPQHF.

This clonotype showed up many times. The gene calls are TRBV6-4 and TRBJ2-3, with TRBD2 matching 8 bases. The V gene's germline CDR1 is MRHNA and CDR2 SNTAGT. Losses at the gene ends were 3 bases for V and 1 base for J; bases not matched to a gene: 0. The CDR3 consists of 14 residues. The CDR3 bases are TGTGCCAGCAGTGAAGCGGGGGGCACAGATACGCAGTATTTT. Translated, it gives CASSEAGGTDTQYF.

At least ten counts were recorded for this clonotype. This chain uses TRBV12-3 or TRBV12-4 with TRBJ2-1; possibly TRBD2 for D (5 bases). Trimming left V 2 bases short and J 4 bases short, with 12 bases between. The CDR3 is 15 amino acids. CDR3 sequence: CASSLWAGLYNEQFF. In nucleotides, the CDR3 is TGTGCCAGCAGTTTATGGGCAGGACTTTACAATGAGCAGTTCTTC.

At least ten counts were recorded for this clonotype. This chain joins TRBV7-9 and TRBJ1-1; D might be TRBD1 (5 bases). The germline V gene encodes CDR1 SEHNR and CDR2 FQNEAQ (reference sequence). Trimming left V 0 bases short and J 5 bases short, with 13 bases between. This CDR3 spans 15 amino acids. DNA of the CDR3: TGTGCCAGCAGCTTAGCGCAGGGACTGGGTACTGAAGCTTTCTTT. It is translated as CASSLAQGLGTEAFF.

This clonotype is judged large. The rearrangement joins TRBV28 to TRBJ1-1, with 8 nucleotides matching TRBD1. CDR1 MDHEN and CDR2 SYDVKM come from the germline V gene. The V and J ends lost 6 bases and 5 bases, in that order; junction bases with no gene match: 8. This CDR3 is 14 amino acids long. The CDR3 is CASRRQGHGTEAFF. CDR3 in DNA: TGTGCCAGCAGACGACAGGGGCACGGGACTGAAGCTTTCTTT.

In this sample, this clonotype turned up a few times. The chain links TRBV12-5 to TRBJ2-7; D is possibly TRBD1 or TRBD2 (5 bases each). The CDR3 has 16 amino acids. V lost 2 bases and J lost 0, with 14 bases in between. In germline, CDR1 is LGHNT, CDR2 FRNRAP. The CDR3 here is CASGLTPGTFSYEQYF. The CDR3 DNA follows: TGTGCTAGTGGTTTGACCCCCGGGACCTTCTCCTACGAGCAGTACTTC.

This clonotype showed up many times. The chain employs TRBV20-1 and TRBJ2-1; D ambiguous. Between the trimmed V and J ends, which lost 6 bases and 3 bases, there was a span of 6 bases. The length of the CDR3 is 11 residues. Per germline, CDR1 DFQATT and CDR2 SNEGSKA (reference sequence). CDR3 in DNA: TGCAGTGCCCCCTACTACAATGAGCAGTTCTTC. This codes for CSAPYYNEQFF.

At least ten counts were recorded for this clonotype. The V call is TRBV4-1, the J call TRBJ1-2; unclear D gene. The CDR3 is made up of 15 amino acids. Per the germline V gene, CDR1 is MGHRA and CDR2 is YSYEKL. V lost 0 bases and J lost 2, with 10 bases in between. The CDR3 spells CASSQETGLNYGYTF. Here the CDR3 DNA reads TGCGCCAGCAGCCAAGAAACGGGTCTGAACTATGGCTACACCTTC.

This clonotype has ten or more counts. The chain couples TRBV5-1 to TRBJ1-2, with unresolved D. There are 14 residues in the CDR3. The germline V gene encodes CDR1 SGHRS and CDR2 YFSETQ. Trimming pared 0 bases from V and 0 bases from J, leaving 6 bases between. The CDR3 protein is CASSLAVANYGYTF. For the CDR3, the DNA is TGCGCCAGCAGCTTGGCGGTCGCTAACTATGGCTACACCTTC.

This clonotype was seen a handful of times. The J gene is TRBJ2-7, the V gene TRBV28; D gene uncertain. CDR3 length: 15 residues. The germline V gene has CDR1 MDHEN and CDR2 SYDVKM. V lost 7 bases to trimming and J lost 3 bases, with 19 bases between them. The CDR3 loop is CASNSALSGVYEQYF. The DNA for the CDR3 is TGTGCCAGCAACAGTGCCCTGTCAGGTGTCTACGAGCAGTACTTC.

This clonotype was picked up many times. CDR3 sequence: CASSRGQGPTGELFF. CDR3 bases: TGTGCCAGCAGCCGGGGACAGGGCCCCACCGGGGAGCTGTTTTTT. This chain connects TRBV6-1 to TRBJ2-2; 9 nucleotides agree with TRBD1. Per the germline V gene, CDR1 is MNHNS and CDR2 is SASEGT. The ends lost 6 bases at V and 4 bases at J; junction bases unmatched: 6. The CDR3 has 15 amino acids.

The V call is TRBV4-2, the J call TRBJ2-7; 16 positions match TRBD2. Germline CDR1 and CDR2: LGHNA and YNFKEQ. V lost 3 bases to trimming and J lost 5 bases; unmatched junction nucleotides: 4. The CDR3 is 16 amino acids. CDR3 coding DNA: TGTGCCAGCAGCCAGGGGACTAGCGGGGGGGTCGACGAGCAGTACTTC. This sequence encodes CASSQGTSGGVDEQYF.